The text below deals with one T cell receptor (beta chain). Its antigen is unknown. The authors' processing: ImmunoSEQ output held junction-only sequences without quality scores, so filtering differed. Assay: immunoSEQ multiplex PCR; the TCRdb copy retains only in-frame clones and omits some. The V and J calls and the clone size are those of that table, but D and trimming were determined from the DNA. The sample shows around 100,000 clones, under 70% of them seen only once. These data originate in a study of shared clonotypes between healthy human individuals. Findings and limits, study-wide: Limited genetic and exposure-history diversity came from having few donors.

The TCR sequence derives from a man younger than 45 in good health. The sequenced sample consisted of memory CD8+ T cells sorted from blood. Subset described: CD45RO+ cells pooled with CCR7-negative TemRA cells.

Here the CDR3 reads CASSQDTGTDTQYF. CDR3 bases: TGCGCCAGCAGCCAAGACACAGGCACAGATACGCAGTATTTT. V usage is TRBV4-3 and J usage is TRBJ2-3; D gene ambiguous. Germline loops: CDR1 LGHNA, CDR2 YSLEER. V lost 0 bases and J 1 base, leaving 5 bases between the germline ends. This CDR3 spans 14 amino acids.